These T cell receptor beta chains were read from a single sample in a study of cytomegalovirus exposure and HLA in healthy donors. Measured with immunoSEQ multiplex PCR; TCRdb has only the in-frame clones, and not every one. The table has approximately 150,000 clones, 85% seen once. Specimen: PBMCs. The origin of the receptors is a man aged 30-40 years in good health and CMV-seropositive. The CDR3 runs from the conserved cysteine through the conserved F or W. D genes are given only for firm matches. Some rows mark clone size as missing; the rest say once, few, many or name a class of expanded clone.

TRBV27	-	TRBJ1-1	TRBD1	TGTGCCAAACTCGGAAGGGGTGGACAGGAGAACACTGAAGCTTTCTTT	CAKLGRGGQENTEAFF
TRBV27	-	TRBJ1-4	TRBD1	TGTGCCAGCAGTTTGCAGGGGGCTGAAAAACTGTTTTTT	CASSLQGAEKLFF
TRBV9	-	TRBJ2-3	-	TGTGCCAGCAGCTCCCCCTACACAGATACGCAGTATTTT	CASSSPYTDTQYF
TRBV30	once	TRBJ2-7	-	TGTGCCTGGAGTGTAGGACTTTACTACGAGCAGTACTTC	CAWSVGLYYEQYF
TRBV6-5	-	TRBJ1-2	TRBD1	TGTGCCAGCAGGGACGGACAGGGCTATGGCTACACCTTC	CASRDGQGYGYTF
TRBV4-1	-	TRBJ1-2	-	TGCGCCAGCAGCCAAGGGAGGGCAGTTGGCTACACCTTC	CASSQGRAVGYTF
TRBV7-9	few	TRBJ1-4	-	TGTGCCAGCAGCTTCGGCACAGGGAAAACTAATGAAAAACTGTTTTTT	CASSFGTGKTNEKLFF
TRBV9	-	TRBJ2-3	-	TGTGCCAGCAGCATGCGCTCGGTCAGCACAGATACGCAGTATTTT	CASSMRSVSTDTQYF
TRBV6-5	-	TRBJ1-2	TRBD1	TGTGCCAGCAGTACCAGGGGGCGGGATGGCTACACCTTC	CASSTRGRDGYTF
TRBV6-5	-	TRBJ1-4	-	TGTGCCAGCAGTTACTCGTTACAGGGCAGCGAAAAACTGTTTTTT	CASSYSLQGSEKLFF
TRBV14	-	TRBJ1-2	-	TGTGCCAGCAGCCAAGCTACGCTTTCTGGCTACACCTTC	CASSQATLSGYTF
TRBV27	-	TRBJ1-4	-	TGTGCCAGCAGTTTACAGGGTAATGAAAAACTGTTTTTT	CASSLQGNEKLFF
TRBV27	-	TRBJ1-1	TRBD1	TGTGCCAGCAGTTTGGGCCCCGGGACAGGGTTGAACACTGAAGCTTTCTTT	CASSLGPGTGLNTEAFF
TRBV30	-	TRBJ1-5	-	TGTGCCTGGAGTTACGCTCTGAGGCAGCCCCAGCATTTT	CAWSYALRQPQHF
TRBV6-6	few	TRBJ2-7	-	TGTGCCAGCACCCTCGGACAGACCTTAAAGGAGTACTTC	CASTLGQTLKEYF
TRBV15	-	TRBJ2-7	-	TGTGCCACCAGCAGAGATTCCGACGGGGGAACCTACGAGCAGTACTTC	CATSRDSDGGTYEQYF
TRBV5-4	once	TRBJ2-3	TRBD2	TGTGCCAGCAGCGCTGGTGGGCTAGCGGGGGGCAGCACAGATACGCAGTATTTT	CASSAGGLAGGSTDTQYF
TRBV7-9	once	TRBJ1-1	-	TGTGCCAGCAGCCCAGGACAGTTGGTGAACACTGAAGCTTTCTTT	CASSPGQLVNTEAFF
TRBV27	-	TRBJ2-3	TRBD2	TGTGCCAGCAGTCCCTTGCCAGCGGGGGGTTCAGATACGCAGTATTTT	CASSPLPAGGSDTQYF
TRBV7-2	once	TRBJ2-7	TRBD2	TGTGCCAGCAGGGGACTAGCGAGCGAGCAGTACTTC	CASRGLASEQYF
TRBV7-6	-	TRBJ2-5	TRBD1	TGTGCCAGCAGTCCTAGTTGGCGGAGACAGGGATCCGTCTTCGAGACCCAGTACTTC	CASSPSWRRQGSVFETQYF
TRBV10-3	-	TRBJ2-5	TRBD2	TGTGCCATCTCTAGCGGGGAAGAGACCCAGTACTTC	CAISSGEETQYF